This TCR beta chain was profiled in a study of T-cell reconstitution after alpha-beta-depleted transplantation in children. General study findings and limits: The authors attributed T-cell counts and diversity one year after transplant mostly to newly produced T cells. Reportedly, alpha-beta T cells present about two months post-transplant originated from several hundred expanded clones of graft origin. Surviving thymic progenitors and recipient T cells were the source of high TCRbeta diversity at day 60 in some patients.

Construction of the TCRbeta library involved unique molecular identifiers. TCRdb re-derived calls from the PCR reads in MiXCR, one entry per CDR3 protein. This table holds fewer than 750,000 distinct CDR3 sequences, 25% to 30% found once. This clonotype was seen only a few times. Its antigen remains unknown. Germline V CDR1 and CDR2: KGHSH, LQKENI. This CDR3 has 15 amino acids. The trim removed 4 bases at V and 3 bases at J, leaving 7 bases unmatched. V usage is TRBV18 and J usage is TRBJ2-3; 7 bases align to TRBD1. The sequenced sample was PBMCs, obtained before TCRalphabeta/CD19-depleted stem cell transplant. This clonotype was obtained from a boy younger than two with Wiskott-Aldrich syndrome, due to receive a stem cell transplant. The CDR3 here is CASSRDRERTDTQYF. The CDR3 coding sequence is TGTGCCAGCTCACGAGACAGGGAGAGGACAGATACGCAGTATTTT.